The sequence of this T cell receptor beta chain was determined in a study of HIV-infected patients and healthy controls. Study results and limitations: The diversity differences were not explained by slight age and sex differences between study cohorts.

Relative to its sample, this clonotype is medium-sized. Its antigen is currently unknown. Follow-up blood was drawn about 14 weeks, roughly three months, after antiretroviral therapy began. The repertoire came from unfractionated whole blood and reflected all unsorted peripheral T cells. A 2.5 ml peripheral blood sample was taken for RNA. V was clipped by 5 bases and J by 4 bases, with 14 bases between them. In germline, CDR1 is SGHAT, CDR2 FQNNGV. There are 14 residues in the CDR3. Reverse transcription used approximately 500 ng RNA and constant-region primers for alpha and beta. Using multiplexing indices, alpha and beta chain libraries were generated apart by chain-specific third strand synthesis. TCRdb passed the 5' RACE reads through MiXCR, listing each CDR3 protein once. The table includes around 6,600 distinct CDR3 sequences, roughly 9.1% detected once.

Source: blood, taken during antiretroviral therapy. The clonotype originates from an adult with HIV infection. The V call is TRBV11-2, the J call TRBJ1-1, with D hard to call. This chain's CDR3 is CASSPALGITEAFF. In nucleotides, the CDR3 is TGTGCCAGCAGCCCCGCTTTGGGAATCACTGAAGCTTTCTTT.